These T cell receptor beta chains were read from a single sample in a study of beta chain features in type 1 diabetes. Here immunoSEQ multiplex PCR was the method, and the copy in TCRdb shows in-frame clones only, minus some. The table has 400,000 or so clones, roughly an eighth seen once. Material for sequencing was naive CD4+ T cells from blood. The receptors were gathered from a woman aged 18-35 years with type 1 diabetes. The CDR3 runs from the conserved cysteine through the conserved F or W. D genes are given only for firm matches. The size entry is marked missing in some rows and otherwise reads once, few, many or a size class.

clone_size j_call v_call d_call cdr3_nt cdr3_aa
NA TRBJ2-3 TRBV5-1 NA TGCGCCAGCAGCTTGATCGGTGGGGGGGCCGCAGATACGCAGTATTTT CASSLIGGGAADTQYF
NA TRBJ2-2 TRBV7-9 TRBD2 TGTGCCAGCAGCCCTGGGACTACACAAACCGGGGAGCTGTTTTTT CASSPGTTQTGELFF
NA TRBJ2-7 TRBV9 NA TGTGCCAGCAGCCGATCGACAGAACCCTACGAGCAGTACTTC CASSRSTEPYEQYF
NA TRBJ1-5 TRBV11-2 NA TGTGCCAGCAGCGTACAGGGAAATCAGCCCCAGCATTTT CASSVQGNQPQHF
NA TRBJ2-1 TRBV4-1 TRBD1 TGCGCCAGCAGCCACCGGACAGGGGGGAAGGGAATCAATGAGCAGTTCTTC CASSHRTGGKGINEQFF
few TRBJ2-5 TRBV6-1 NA TGTGCCAGCCAGATCGGACTAAGGGGAAAAGAGACCCAGTACTTC CASQIGLRGKETQYF
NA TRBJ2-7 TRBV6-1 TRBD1 TGTGCCAGCAGTGAACGGGACAGGGTTTCCTACGAGCAGTACTTC CASSERDRVSYEQYF
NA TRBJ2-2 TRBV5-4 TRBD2 TGTGCCAGCACTAGCGGGATGGCCGGGGAGCTGTTTTTT CASTSGMAGELFF
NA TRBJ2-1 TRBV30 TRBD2 TGTGCCTGGAGTGTAGGCTGGACTAGCGGAGGTTACAATGAGCAGTTCTTC CAWSVGWTSGGYNEQFF
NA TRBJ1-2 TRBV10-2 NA TGCGCCAGCCAGCCCCGGGGTCTCCATGGCTACACCTTC CASQPRGLHGYTF
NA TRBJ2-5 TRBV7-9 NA TGTGCCAGCAGCTTGAGAGGAGCACCACAAGAGACCCAGTACTTC CASSLRGAPQETQYF
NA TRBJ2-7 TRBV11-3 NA TGTGCCAGCAGCCGCTCCTACGAGCAGTACTTC CASSRSYEQYF
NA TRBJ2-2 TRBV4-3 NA TGCGCCAGCAGCCCGAGGACCAGCGGCGGGGAGCTGTTTTTT CASSPRTSGGELFF
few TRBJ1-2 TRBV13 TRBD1 TGTGCCAGCAGCCAGGGGGACAGGGCCTATGGCTACACCTTC CASSQGDRAYGYTF
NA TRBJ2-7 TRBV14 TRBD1 TGTGCCAGCAGCGAGGGGACAGGCTTGGCGTACGAGCAGTACTTC CASSEGTGLAYEQYF
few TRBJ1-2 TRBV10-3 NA TGTGCCATCAGTGAACAGGGATCCCATGGCTACACCTTC CAISEQGSHGYTF
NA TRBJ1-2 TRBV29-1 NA TGCAGCGTTGACAGGGCTAACTATGGCTACACCTTC CSVDRANYGYTF
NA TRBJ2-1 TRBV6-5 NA TGTGCCAGCAGTAACCCACAGGGATACAATGAGCAGTTCTTC CASSNPQGYNEQFF
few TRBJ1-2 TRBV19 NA TGTGCCAGTAGGACAGTCTATGGCTACACCTTC CASRTVYGYTF
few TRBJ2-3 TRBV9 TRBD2 TGTGCCAGCAGCCTTCGACTAGCGGGGGGCCTCACAGATACGCAGTATTTT CASSLRLAGGLTDTQYF
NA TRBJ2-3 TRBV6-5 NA TGTGCCAGCAGTTACTCGACAGTGCCAGATACGCAGTATTTT CASSYSTVPDTQYF
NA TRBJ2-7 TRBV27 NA TGTGCCAGCAGCCAAAGACCGGGACTCTACGAGCAGTACTTC CASSQRPGLYEQYF
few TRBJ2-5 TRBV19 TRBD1 TGTGCCAGTAGTATAGAGGGACAGGGTTTCGGGACCCAGTACTTC CASSIEGQGFGTQYF
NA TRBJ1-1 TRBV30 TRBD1 TGTGCCTGGACGCAGGGGGGTGCCGGGGACACTGAAGCTTTCTTT CAWTQGGAGDTEAFF
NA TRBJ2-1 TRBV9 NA TGTGCCAGCAGCGTAGCACAGCCCAATGAGCAGTTCTTC CASSVAQPNEQFF
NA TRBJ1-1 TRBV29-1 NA TGCAGCGTTCGAAGCTCAAGAATATTGAACACTGAAGCTTTCTTT CSVRSSRILNTEAFF
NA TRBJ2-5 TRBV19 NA TGTGCCAGTAAGACGGGGAAGACCCAGTACTTC CASKTGKTQYF
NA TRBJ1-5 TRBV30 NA TGTGCCTGGAGTGTAGCCCGGGGAGATCAGCCCCAGCATTTT CAWSVARGDQPQHF
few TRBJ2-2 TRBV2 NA TGTGCCAGCAGCAGGGGAATGGGCGGGGAGCTGTTTTTT CASSRGMGGELFF